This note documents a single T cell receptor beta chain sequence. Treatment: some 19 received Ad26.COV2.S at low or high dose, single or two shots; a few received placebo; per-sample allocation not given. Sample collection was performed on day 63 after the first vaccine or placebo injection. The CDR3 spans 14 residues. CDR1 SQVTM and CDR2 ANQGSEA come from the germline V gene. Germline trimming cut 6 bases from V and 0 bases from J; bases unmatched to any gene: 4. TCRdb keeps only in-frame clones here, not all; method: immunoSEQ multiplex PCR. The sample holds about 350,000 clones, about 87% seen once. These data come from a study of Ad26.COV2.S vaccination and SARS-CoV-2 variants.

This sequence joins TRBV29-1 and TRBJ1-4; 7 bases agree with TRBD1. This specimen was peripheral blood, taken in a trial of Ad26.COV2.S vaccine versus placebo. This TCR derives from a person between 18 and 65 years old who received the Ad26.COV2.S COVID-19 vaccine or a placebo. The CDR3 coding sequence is TGCAGCGTAACAGGGGACGCAACTAATGAAAAACTGTTTTTT. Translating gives CSVTGDATNEKLFF. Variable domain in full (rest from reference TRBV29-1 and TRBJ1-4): SAVISQKPSRDICQRGTSLTIQCQVDSQVTMMFWYRQQPGQSLTLIATANQGSEATYESGFVIDKFPISRPNLTFSTLTVSNMSPEDSSIYLCSVTGDATNEKLFFGSGTQLSVL.